What follows are 9 T cell receptor beta chains derived from one specimen sequenced in a study of blood T cell repertoires in COVID-19 (dated by TCRdb to between 2020 and 2021). Library preparation employed the immunoSEQ multiplex PCR assay. The immuneACCESS repertoire file appears here via TCRdb, limited to in-frame rearrangements. These files lack a portion of the clones; in checked studies, under half of the deficit traces to unresolved V genes, and the cause of the others is not known. For this sample there are approximately 300,000 clones; 90% appear just once. The ten largest clonotypes hold 4% to 5.5% of the sample. Sample: PBMCs or T cells enriched from blood (not recorded which). All receptors come from a woman aged 18-30 years with acute COVID-19.

This chain connects TRBV3-1 (or the pseudogene TRBV3-2) to TRBJ1-2; tentative D call: TRBD1 (5 bases). The V end lost 5 bases, the J end lost 8 bases, and 15 bases lay between the germline ends. The CDR3 runs to 13 residues. CDR1 and CDR2 from the germline V gene are LGHDT and YNNKEL (reference sequence). CDR3 in DNA: TGTGCCAGCAGCGTATCGGGGGAGGGAGGCTACACCTTC. As protein: CASSVSGEGGYTF.

V usage is TRBV6-5 and J usage is TRBJ1-5, with 7 bases fitting TRBD1. This CDR3 has 14 amino acids. V shed 6 bases, J shed 3 bases, and the junction held 5 bases outside the gene matches. From germline, CDR1 is MNHEY and CDR2 SVGAGI. This chain's CDR3 is CASSLDRDNQPQHF. For the CDR3, the DNA is TGTGCCAGCAGCTTAGACAGGGACAATCAGCCCCAGCATTTT.

The chain recombines TRBV28 with TRBJ1-2; no definite D call. The CDR3 sequence is 13 residues long. V was shortened by 5 bases and J by 1 base, with 8 bases between the two germline ends. The germline CDR1 and CDR2 sequences are MDHEN and SYDVKM. The CDR3 DNA sequence: TGTGCCAGCAGTACCACAGATAACTATGGCTACACCTTC. Translating it yields CASSTTDNYGYTF.

J is TRBJ2-1 and V is TRBV3-1 (or the pseudogene TRBV3-2), with unresolved D. The CDR3 runs to 15 residues. V was trimmed by 0 bases and J by 2 bases, leaving 8 bases between them. Per germline, CDR1 LGHDT and CDR2 YNNKEL (reference sequence). In nucleotides, the CDR3 is TGTGCCAGCAGCCAAGACACAGCCGCCTACAATGAGCAGTTCTTC. Its translation: CASSQDTAAYNEQFF.

The rearrangement joins TRBV27 to TRBJ2-7; no definite D call. Trimming took 0 bases from V and 5 from J, leaving 2 bases between them. The length of the CDR3 is 11 residues. Germline CDR1 MNHEY, CDR2 SMNVEV (reference sequence). The CDR3 region has the DNA TGTGCCAGCAGTTTATCCAACGAGCAGTACTTC. Amino acids: CASSLSNEQYF.

The V gene is TRBV7-3, the J gene TRBJ2-7; 7 bases fit TRBD2. V lost 2 bases, J lost 6 bases, and 10 bases stayed unmatched. Germline CDR1 and CDR2: SGHTA and FQGTGA. The CDR3 sequence is 15 residues long. For the CDR3, the DNA is TGTGCCAGCAGCTTACGAGCGGGACTACTATCCGAGCAGTACTTC. This encodes CASSLRAGLLSEQYF. Looking up the rest from reference TRBV7-3 and TRBJ2-7 gives the full variable domain: GAGVSQTPSNKVTEKGKYVELRCDPISGHTALYWYRQSLGQGPEFLIYFQGTGAADDSGLPNDRFFAVRPEGSVSTLKIQRTERGDSAVYLCASSLRAGLLSEQYFGPGTRLTVT.

V and J are TRBV7-2 and TRBJ2-7; 7 nucleotides match TRBD1. The length of the CDR3 is 15 residues. Germline CDR1 and CDR2: SGHTA and FQGNSA. The junction had 6 bases not matched to a gene; V was cut back by 4 bases and J by 0 bases. CDR3 region: CASSSPDRVSYEQYF. Here the CDR3 DNA reads TGTGCCAGCAGCTCCCCCGACAGGGTCTCCTACGAGCAGTACTTC.

This chain uses TRBV14 with TRBJ2-7, with 7 nucleotides matching TRBD1. V gave up 1 base and J gave up 4 bases; unmatched junction bases: 10. The CDR3 consists of 16 residues. From germline, CDR1 is SGHDN and CDR2 FVKESK. This CDR3 is CASSQGNRGIWYEQYF. CDR3 bases: TGTGCCAGCAGCCAAGGCAACAGGGGAATCTGGTACGAGCAGTACTTC.

The V and J genes are TRBV28 and TRBJ1-3; D is ambiguous. This CDR3 has 14 amino acids. Germline assignment: CDR1 MDHEN and CDR2 SYDVKM. The V gene lost 7 bases and the J gene lost 0 bases, with 10 bases spanning the gap. CDR3 nucleotide sequence: TGTGCCAGCAAACGGACTTCCTCTGGAAACACCATATATTTT. This translates into CASKRTSSGNTIYF.